This T cell receptor (beta chain) was sequenced for a study of post-analysis software for immune sequencing data. The study, taken as a whole, reports: Roughly five TRBV segments appeared more often in patients than in controls, and TRBV5-6, TRBV5-1 and TRBV20-1 were among these.

The CDR3 has 14 residues. V was clipped by 2 bases and J by 5 bases; unmatched bases: 3. CDR1 is SGHDT and CDR2 is YYEEEE in the germline V gene. The authors incorporated unique molecular identifiers into the TCR beta cDNA libraries. Once 1 to 10 million T cells were used, hundreds of thousands of cDNA molecules resulted. TCRdb called the PCR reads again in MiXCR, with one record for every CDR3 protein. Of some 500,000 distinct CDR3 sequences listed, under 55% were seen once; the top ten hold 12%. As for this clonotype: Its antigen is unknown.

The sample was blood. The TCR sequence derives from a girl aged 5 to 17 with multiple sclerosis. The J gene is TRBJ1-2, the V gene TRBV5-6; 10 positions agree with TRBD1. The CDR3 spells CASSFGGQGYGYTF. As DNA, the CDR3 is TGTGCCAGCAGCTTCGGGGGACAGGGGTATGGCTACACCTTC.